This T cell receptor beta chain was retrieved from a study of blood T cells in healthy people across ages. Notes on the study in general: Possibly, changes in expanded clonotypes were confounded because donor CMV status was unknown.

PBMCs numbering at least 6.5 million were isolated per sample. Concerning this clonotype: Its target is unknown. A much larger clone differs by one base, so this may be a read error.

Next came a second PCR, run for about 6 to 11 cycles, which used a sample-barcoded 5' primer along with a J-beta primer mix. One entry per CDR3 protein, called by TCRdb with MiXCR from the 5' RACE reads. This table has roughly 790,000 distinct CDR3 sequences, roughly 43% appearing once. In germline, CDR1 is ENHRY, CDR2 SYGVKD. The V gene lost 0 bases and the J gene lost 13 bases, with 22 bases spanning the gap. The CDR3 runs 16 residues. This TCR derives from a woman aged 55-75 years in good health. The sequenced sample was blood. This sequence joins TRBV10-3 and TRBJ2-1, with D possibly TRBD1 on 6 matching bases. CDR3 in DNA: TGTGCCATCAGTGAGTCGGGGGCCCGGGAAAAAGAGACCCAGTTCTTC. Translation gives CAISESGAREKETQFF.